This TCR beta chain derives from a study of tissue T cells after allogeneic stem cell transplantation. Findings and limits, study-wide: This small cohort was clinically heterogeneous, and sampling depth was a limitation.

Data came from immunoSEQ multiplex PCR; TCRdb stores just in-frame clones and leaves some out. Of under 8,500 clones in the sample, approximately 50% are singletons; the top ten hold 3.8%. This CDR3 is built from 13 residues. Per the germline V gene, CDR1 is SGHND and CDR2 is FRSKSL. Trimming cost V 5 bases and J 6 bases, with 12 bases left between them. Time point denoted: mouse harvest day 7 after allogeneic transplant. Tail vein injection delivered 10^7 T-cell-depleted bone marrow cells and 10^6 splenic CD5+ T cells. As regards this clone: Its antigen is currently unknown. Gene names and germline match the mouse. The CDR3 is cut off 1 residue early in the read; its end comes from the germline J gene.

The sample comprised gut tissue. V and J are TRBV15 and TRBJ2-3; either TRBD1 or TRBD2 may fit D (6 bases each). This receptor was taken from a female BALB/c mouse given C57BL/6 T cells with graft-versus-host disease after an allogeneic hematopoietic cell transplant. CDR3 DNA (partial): TGTGCCAGCAGTCTCCGCGGGGGCGAAACGCTGTAT. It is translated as CASSLRGGETLY. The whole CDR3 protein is CASSLRGGETLYF.